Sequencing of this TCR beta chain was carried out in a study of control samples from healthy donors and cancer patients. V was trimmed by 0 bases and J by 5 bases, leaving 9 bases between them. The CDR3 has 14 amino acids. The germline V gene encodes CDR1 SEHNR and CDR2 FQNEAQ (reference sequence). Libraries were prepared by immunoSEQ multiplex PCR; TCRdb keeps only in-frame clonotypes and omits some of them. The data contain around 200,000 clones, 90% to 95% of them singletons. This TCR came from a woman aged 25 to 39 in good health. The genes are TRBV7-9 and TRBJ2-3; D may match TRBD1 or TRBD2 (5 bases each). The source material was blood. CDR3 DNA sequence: TGTGCCAGCAGCTTAGCCAGGGCGGGAGATACGCAGTATTTT. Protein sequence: CASSLARAGDTQYF.